The T cell receptor (beta chain) described here comes from a study of cytomegalovirus exposure and HLA in healthy donors (dated by TCRdb to between 2016 and 2019). Notes on the research overall: According to a later analysis, one platform produced both the 100 to 150 validation repertoires and the 700 or so repertoires of the first cohort. The study aimed to test whether signatures of past pathogen exposure could be identified by cataloging public T cell receptors. Besides the first cohort of about 730 subjects, a separate validation cohort made up of about 120 different subjects was used. To predict cytomegalovirus infection status, the study combined high-throughput TCR immunosequencing, statistical association of individual TCRs with disease status, and machine learning.

Germline trimming: 1 base from V, 4 bases from J; junction bases outside gene matches: 5. The CDR3 runs 16 residues from the cysteine to the phenylalanine. Only the CDR3 region is kept as DNA, spanning 48 bases read in frame from base 1. As encoded in the germline V gene, CDR1 is LGHNA while CDR2 is YSLEER. Broader findings and caveats from the paper: Three of the identified cytomegalovirus-associated TCR beta chains were confirmed in vitro to be specific for cytomegalovirus antigens. The authors suggested that the approach could potentially be generalized to other disease states and immunological phenotypes. The study listed 150 to 200 TCR beta chains as associated with cytomegalovirus. A later analysis found that TCRs clustered in the first cohort also tended to co-occur in the roughly 120 validation repertoires, with 90% to 95% of cluster scores above 0. Most TCR sequences were seen in very few donors, while some public TCRs were found in many individuals. In both the original and validation cohorts, the classifier was reported to diagnose cytomegalovirus status with high specificity and sensitivity. A later analysis had no HLA typing for the validation cohort, so co-occurrence there was scored across all 130 or so repertoires.

Comments on this clone: Its antigen is unknown. No much larger clone exists at a distance of one base, and base qualities are not known.

Separate from the roughly 700-subject first cohort, the validation cohort of 95 to 150 subjects was the group to which the donors belonged. The receptor library was made with the immunoSEQ multiplex PCR assay. The paper's data handling went like this. A statistical classification framework was built for diagnosing cytomegalovirus status from the catalog of TCR beta chain sequences. Drawn from immuneACCESS, this table holds only the in-frame rearrangements with V and J called that TCRdb kept. Clones are partly lost; checked studies trace under half to an unresolved V gene and leave the rest unexplained. D and trimming come from the DNA, and the V and J calls and clone size come from that table. For this sample the table gives over 250,000 clones, of which approximately 83% were detected only once. Together, the top ten hold 0.9% to 1.1% of the sample.

Sequencing was carried out using PBMCs. The chain is made from TRBV4-3 and TRBJ1-3, with 9 bases aligning to TRBD1. This clonotype originated in a woman aged 18-29 years in good health and CMV-seronegative. The CDR3 protein: CASSQVGDRAGNTIYF. The DNA sequence is TGCGCCAGCAGCCAAGTGGGGGACAGGGCCGGAAACACCATATATTTT.